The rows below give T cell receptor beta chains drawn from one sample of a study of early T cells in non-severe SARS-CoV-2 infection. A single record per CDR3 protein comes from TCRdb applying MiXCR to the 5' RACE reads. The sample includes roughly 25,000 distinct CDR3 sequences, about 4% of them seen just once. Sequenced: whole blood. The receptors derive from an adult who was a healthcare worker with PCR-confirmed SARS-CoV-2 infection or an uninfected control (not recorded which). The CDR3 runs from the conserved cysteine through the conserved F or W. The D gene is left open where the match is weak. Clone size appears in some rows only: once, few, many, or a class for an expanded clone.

CDR3 protein: CASSSTGGQTPKSRTGELFF
CDR3 DNA: TGTGCCAGCAGCTCGACCGGGGGACAGACACCAAAATCTCGTACCGGGGAGCTGTTTTTT
V gene: TRBV11-3
clone size: many
J gene: TRBJ2-2
D gene: NA

CDR3 protein: CASSPLEGFGYTF
CDR3 DNA: TGTGCCAGCTCACCCCTCGAGGGTTTTGGCTACACCTTC
V gene: TRBV18
clone size: many
J gene: TRBJ1-2
D gene: NA

CDR3 protein: CASSLSGRYSYEQYF
CDR3 DNA: TGTGCCAGCAGTTTATCCGGGAGGTACTCCTACGAGCAGTACTTC
V gene: TRBV28
clone size: many
J gene: TRBJ2-7
D gene: TRBD2

CDR3 protein: CASSSARAVRGLRDEQFF
CDR3 DNA: TGTGCCAGCAGTTCAGCCCGAGCGGTGAGGGGTTTAAGGGATGAGCAGTTCTTC
V gene: TRBV5-5
clone size: medium-sized
J gene: TRBJ2-1
D gene: NA

CDR3 protein: CASSEPGTPDNEQFF
CDR3 DNA: TGCGCCAGCAGTGAGCCGGGGACTCCCGACAATGAGCAGTTCTTC
V gene: TRBV10-2
clone size: many
J gene: TRBJ2-1
D gene: NA

CDR3 protein: CASSTRTSGELFF
CDR3 DNA: TGTGCCAGCAGTACGCGGACATCCGGGGAGCTGTTTTTT
V gene: TRBV12-3/TRBV12-4
clone size: few
J gene: TRBJ2-2
D gene: NA

CDR3 protein: CASSEGTSDNEQFF
CDR3 DNA: TGTGCCAGCAGTGAGGGGACTTCGGACAATGAGCAGTTCTTC
V gene: TRBV2
clone size: many
J gene: TRBJ2-1
D gene: NA

CDR3 protein: CASSPLLVAETQYF
CDR3 DNA: TGCGCCAGCAGCCCCCTATTGGTGGCGGAGACCCAGTACTTC
V gene: TRBV4-1
clone size: many
J gene: TRBJ2-5
D gene: NA

CDR3 protein: CASRDRGNQPQHF
CDR3 DNA: TGTGCCAGCAGGGACAGGGGGAACCAGCCCCAGCATTTT
V gene: TRBV28
clone size: many
J gene: TRBJ1-5
D gene: TRBD1

CDR3 protein: CASSRASGGNNEQFF
CDR3 DNA: TGTGCCAGCAGTAGGGCTAGCGGGGGAAACAATGAGCAGTTCTTC
V gene: TRBV28
clone size: many
J gene: TRBJ2-1
D gene: TRBD2

CDR3 protein: CASSIQGARQETQYF
CDR3 DNA: TGTGCCAGCAGTATACAGGGGGCGAGACAAGAGACCCAGTACTTC
V gene: TRBV9
clone size: NA
J gene: TRBJ2-5
D gene: TRBD1

CDR3 protein: CASSMAGASTEAFF
CDR3 DNA: TGTGCCAGTAGTATGGCGGGGGCGAGCACTGAAGCTTTCTTT
V gene: TRBV19
clone size: NA
J gene: TRBJ1-1
D gene: NA

CDR3 protein: CASSWRPGTSGRNADTQYF
CDR3 DNA: TGTGCCAGCAGTTGGAGGCCCGGGACTAGCGGGAGGAACGCAGATACGCAGTATTTT
V gene: TRBV12-3/TRBV12-4
clone size: NA
J gene: TRBJ2-3
D gene: TRBD2

CDR3 protein: CASSLPPGGRAGEQFF
CDR3 DNA: TGTGCCAGCAGCCTCCCTCCGGGCGGGAGGGCCGGTGAGCAGTTCTTC
V gene: TRBV5-4
clone size: many
J gene: TRBJ2-1
D gene: TRBD2

CDR3 protein: CASSLRQGTIGNTIYF
CDR3 DNA: TGTGCCAGCAGTTTAAGGCAGGGAACTATCGGAAACACCATATATTTT
V gene: TRBV28
clone size: many
J gene: TRBJ1-3
D gene: NA

CDR3 protein: CSARGHLYEQYF
CDR3 DNA: TGCAGTGCTAGAGGGCACCTATACGAGCAGTACTTC
V gene: TRBV20-1
clone size: many
J gene: TRBJ2-7
D gene: NA

CDR3 protein: CASSRKSTLSYNEQFF
CDR3 DNA: TGTGCCAGTAGCCGTAAGAGTACACTCTCCTACAATGAGCAGTTCTTC
V gene: TRBV19
clone size: many
J gene: TRBJ2-1
D gene: NA

CDR3 protein: CASSSQNTGELFF
CDR3 DNA: TGTGCCAGCAGCTCCCAGAACACCGGGGAGCTGTTTTTT
V gene: TRBV11-3
clone size: many
J gene: TRBJ2-2
D gene: NA

CDR3 protein: CATSRDFEEQFF
CDR3 DNA: TGTGCCACCAGCAGAGACTTTGAGGAGCAGTTCTTC
V gene: TRBV15
clone size: many
J gene: TRBJ2-1
D gene: NA

CDR3 protein: CASRRTSGSSYNEQFF
CDR3 DNA: TGTGCCAGCAGAAGGACTAGCGGGAGCTCCTACAATGAGCAGTTCTTC
V gene: TRBV6-5
clone size: few
J gene: TRBJ2-1
D gene: TRBD2

CDR3 protein: CASSLGAGTYEQYF
CDR3 DNA: TGTGCCAGCTCCCTCGGAGCGGGGACCTACGAGCAGTACTTC
V gene: TRBV18
clone size: NA
J gene: TRBJ2-7
D gene: TRBD2

CDR3 protein: CASSPTPGQGAKTQYF
CDR3 DNA: TGTGCCAGCAGCCCCACCCCGGGACAGGGGGCGAAGACCCAGTACTTC
V gene: TRBV6-5
clone size: many
J gene: TRBJ2-5
D gene: TRBD1

CDR3 protein: CASSFESGRGDWTGELFF
CDR3 DNA: TGTGCCAGCAGTTTTGAAAGCGGGAGAGGAGATTGGACCGGGGAGCTGTTTTTT
V gene: TRBV12-3/TRBV12-4
clone size: NA
J gene: TRBJ2-2
D gene: TRBD2

CDR3 protein: CASSLAGLAGGETQYF
CDR3 DNA: TGTGCCAGCAGCTTAGCGGGACTAGCCGGGGGAGAGACCCAGTACTTC
V gene: TRBV7-8
clone size: few
J gene: TRBJ2-5
D gene: TRBD2

CDR3 protein: CASSELSKGFGGELFF
CDR3 DNA: TGTGCCAGCAGTGAACTATCAAAGGGATTCGGCGGGGAGCTGTTTTTT
V gene: TRBV2
clone size: few
J gene: TRBJ2-2
D gene: NA

CDR3 protein: CASSLTTTGRETQYF
CDR3 DNA: TGTGCCAGCAGCTTGACAACGACAGGGAGGGAGACCCAGTACTTC
V gene: TRBV5-6
clone size: many
J gene: TRBJ2-5
D gene: NA

CDR3 protein: CASSLGTGPTDTQYF
CDR3 DNA: TGCGCCAGCAGCTTGGGGACAGGGCCCACAGATACGCAGTATTTT
V gene: TRBV5-1
clone size: many
J gene: TRBJ2-3
D gene: TRBD1

CDR3 protein: CASSLDPGTYNEQFF
CDR3 DNA: TGTGCCAGCAGCTTAGACCCGGGAACCTACAATGAGCAGTTCTTC
V gene: TRBV7-2
clone size: many
J gene: TRBJ2-1
D gene: NA

CDR3 protein: CATSSGGPDTQYF
CDR3 DNA: TGTGCCACCAGCTCAGGGGGCCCAGATACGCAGTATTTT
V gene: TRBV24-1
clone size: NA
J gene: TRBJ2-3
D gene: TRBD1

CDR3 protein: CASSLLADLRGEQYF
CDR3 DNA: TGTGCCAGCAGCTTACTAGCGGACCTTCGGGGCGAGCAGTACTTC
V gene: TRBV5-4
clone size: medium-sized
J gene: TRBJ2-7
D gene: TRBD2

CDR3 protein: CASRLAATGFPYEQYF
CDR3 DNA: TGTGCCAGCAGGCTAGCAGCAACAGGGTTCCCCTACGAGCAGTACTTC
V gene: TRBV28
clone size: many
J gene: TRBJ2-7
D gene: NA

CDR3 protein: CASSLRLAGPATDTQYF
CDR3 DNA: TGTGCCAGCAGCTTGCGGCTAGCGGGGCCAGCCACAGATACGCAGTATTTT
V gene: TRBV5-5
clone size: medium-sized
J gene: TRBJ2-3
D gene: TRBD2

CDR3 protein: CSARGRTGGAWETQYF
CDR3 DNA: TGCAGTGCTAGAGGAAGGACAGGGGGCGCGTGGGAGACCCAGTACTTC
V gene: TRBV20-1
clone size: many
J gene: TRBJ2-5
D gene: TRBD1

CDR3 protein: CASSQVERSTDTQYF
CDR3 DNA: TGCGCCAGCAGCCAAGTGGAGCGGAGCACAGATACGCAGTATTTT
V gene: TRBV4-1
clone size: many
J gene: TRBJ2-3
D gene: NA

CDR3 protein: CSVVGGPVEQFF
CDR3 DNA: TGCAGCGTTGTGGGAGGGCCTGTCGAGCAGTTCTTC
V gene: TRBV29-1
clone size: many
J gene: TRBJ2-1
D gene: TRBD2

CDR3 protein: CASMSQDSEAFF
CDR3 DNA: TGTGCCAGCATGTCCCAGGACAGTGAAGCTTTCTTT
V gene: TRBV9
clone size: many
J gene: TRBJ1-1
D gene: NA

CDR3 protein: CASSLGTSWYF
CDR3 DNA: TGTGCCAGCAGCCTCGGGACTAGCTGGTACTTC
V gene: TRBV3-1
clone size: few
J gene: TRBJ2-4
D gene: TRBD2

CDR3 protein: CASSAPRTGLQDYGYTF
CDR3 DNA: TGTGCCAGCAGCGCGCCGCGGACAGGGTTACAGGATTATGGCTACACCTTC
V gene: TRBV9
clone size: many
J gene: TRBJ1-2
D gene: TRBD1

CDR3 protein: CSARRDRDTGELFF
CDR3 DNA: TGCAGTGCTAGAAGGGACAGGGACACCGGGGAGCTGTTTTTT
V gene: TRBV20-1
clone size: few
J gene: TRBJ2-2
D gene: TRBD1

CDR3 protein: CASSLLGQGYNEQFF
CDR3 DNA: TGTGCCAGCTCTCTCCTGGGACAGGGGTACAATGAGCAGTTCTTC
V gene: TRBV18
clone size: many
J gene: TRBJ2-1
D gene: TRBD1

CDR3 protein: CASSLGRGEYQPQHF
CDR3 DNA: TGTGCCAGCAGTTTGGGCAGGGGGGAATATCAGCCCCAGCATTTT
V gene: TRBV6-5
clone size: medium-sized
J gene: TRBJ1-5
D gene: TRBD1

CDR3 protein: CASSQGDRDSFYEQYF
CDR3 DNA: TGCGCCAGCAGTCAGGGGGACAGGGACTCCTTCTACGAGCAGTACTTC
V gene: TRBV23-1
clone size: NA
J gene: TRBJ2-7
D gene: TRBD1

CDR3 protein: CASSPSLTGGDNEQFF
CDR3 DNA: TGTGCCAGCAGCCCCTCCCTAACGGGAGGGGACAATGAGCAGTTCTTC
V gene: TRBV4-2
clone size: many
J gene: TRBJ2-1
D gene: TRBD2

CDR3 protein: CASSWDSMAQPQHF
CDR3 DNA: TGTGCCAGCAGCTGGGACAGTATGGCTCAGCCCCAGCATTTT
V gene: TRBV9
clone size: many
J gene: TRBJ1-5
D gene: TRBD1

CDR3 protein: CASSEGGSRYTQYF
CDR3 DNA: TGTGCCAGCAGTGAGGGCGGATCAAGATATACGCAGTATTTT
V gene: TRBV2
clone size: many
J gene: TRBJ2-3
D gene: NA

CDR3 protein: CASGDSLLSYEQYF
CDR3 DNA: TGTGCCAGCGGGGACTCTCTTTTATCCTACGAGCAGTACTTC
V gene: TRBV2
clone size: many
J gene: TRBJ2-7
D gene: NA

CDR3 protein: CSVEGLAGELTDTQYF
CDR3 DNA: TGCAGCGTTGAGGGGCTAGCGGGAGAATTAACAGATACGCAGTATTTT
V gene: TRBV29-1
clone size: medium-sized
J gene: TRBJ2-3
D gene: TRBD2

CDR3 protein: CASSQGTGDTQYF
CDR3 DNA: TGTGCCAGCAGCCAAGGGACAGGAGATACGCAGTATTTT
V gene: TRBV3-1
clone size: many
J gene: TRBJ2-3
D gene: TRBD1

CDR3 protein: CASSTWVSWGDTGELFF
CDR3 DNA: TGCGCCAGCAGCACCTGGGTCTCATGGGGGGACACCGGGGAGCTGTTTTTT
V gene: TRBV5-1
clone size: few
J gene: TRBJ2-2
D gene: NA

CDR3 protein: CSATAGDLVNTEAFF
CDR3 DNA: TGCAGTGCGACAGCAGGGGACTTGGTGAACACTGAAGCTTTCTTT
V gene: TRBV20-1
clone size: many
J gene: TRBJ1-1
D gene: NA

CDR3 protein: CASSLEPRYNEQFF
CDR3 DNA: TGTGCCAGCAGCTTGGAACCCCGCTACAATGAGCAGTTCTTC
V gene: TRBV5-4
clone size: NA
J gene: TRBJ2-1
D gene: NA

CDR3 protein: CASSGTGGDQPQHF
CDR3 DNA: TGTGCCAGCTCCGGGACAGGGGGCGATCAGCCCCAGCATTTT
V gene: TRBV9
clone size: many
J gene: TRBJ1-5
D gene: TRBD1